This passage covers 9 T cell receptor beta chains from one sample sequenced in a study of cytomegalovirus exposure and HLA in healthy donors. The data were produced by immunoSEQ multiplex PCR, yet TCRdb's version contains in-frame clones alone and is incomplete. Found here are some 130,000 clones, 85% to 90% of them singletons; the top ten hold more than 1%. The sequenced sample consisted of PBMCs. These receptors originate from a young woman in good health and CMV-seronegative.

The CDR3 bases are TGTGCCAGCAGCTTAGAGGCTAGCAGATTGTACCAAGAGACCCAGTACTTC. It translates to CASSLEASRLYQETQYF. The chain combines TRBV11-2 with TRBJ2-5, with TRBD2 as a possible D gene (5 bases). The V gene's germline CDR1 is SGHAT and CDR2 FQNNGV. This CDR3 comprises 17 residues. V was cut by 0 bases and J by 0 bases, with 14 bases left in between.

The chain carries TRBV10-2 and TRBJ2-1, with D possibly matching TRBD1 (6 bases). Trimming removed 1 base from V and 4 bases from J, with 8 bases in between. The CDR3 length is 14 residues. The germline V gene has CDR1 WSHSY and CDR2 SAAADI. Here the CDR3 DNA reads TGCGCCAGCAGTGAGTTAGGACAGTACAATGAGCAGTTCTTC. Amino acids: CASSELGQYNEQFF.

This chain joins TRBV13 and TRBJ2-7, with D possibly matching TRBD2 (6 bases). Per the germline V gene, CDR1 is PRHDT and CDR2 is FYEKMQ (reference sequence). The CDR3 loop spans 16 amino acids. The V gene lost 5 bases and the J gene lost 4 bases, with 21 bases spanning the gap. CDR3 sequence: CASSPRGTIRGYEQYF. The CDR3 DNA sequence: TGTGCCAGCAGCCCGCGGGGTACGATACGGGGATACGAGCAGTACTTC.

The V gene is TRBV13, the J gene TRBJ2-7, with D tentatively TRBD2 (5 bases). Trimming pared 5 bases from V and 3 bases from J, leaving 11 bases between. The length of the CDR3 is 13 residues. Germline loops: CDR1 PRHDT, CDR2 FYEKMQ (reference sequence). The CDR3 loop reads CASSPRGIYEQYF. The CDR3 DNA sequence: TGTGCCAGCAGCCCTCGGGGAATCTACGAGCAGTACTTC.

The chain employs TRBV2 and TRBJ2-1; D is possibly TRBD2 (6 bases). Germline values: CDR1 SNHLY, CDR2 FYNNEI. V dropped 4 bases and J dropped 14 bases, with 15 bases sitting between them. There are 12 residues in the CDR3. CDR3 amino acids: CASSATSIVEFF. DNA of the CDR3: TGTGCCAGCAGTGCTACTAGCATCGTGGAGTTCTTC. The full variable domain, with the rest looked up from reference TRBV2 and TRBJ2-1, is EPEVTQTPSHQVTQMGQEVILRCVPISNHLYFYWYRQILGQKVEFLVSFYNNEISEKSEIFDDQFSVERPDGSNFTLKIRSTKLEDSAMYFCASSATSIVEFFGPGTRLTVL.

The rearrangement uses TRBV29-1 and TRBJ1-2, with D maybe TRBD1 (6 bases). The CDR3 loop spans 12 amino acids. Germline V gives CDR1 SQVTM, CDR2 ANQGSEA. V lost 7 bases and J 3 bases, leaving 12 bases between the germline ends. The CDR3, as DNA: TGCAGCGCTGGGGGACACGACTATGGCTACACCTTC. Amino acids: CSAGGHDYGYTF.

The chain joins TRBV6-6 to TRBJ2-7, with TRBD1 identical over 9 bases. Per the germline V gene, CDR1 is MNHNY and CDR2 is SVGAGI (reference sequence). The CDR3 sequence is 12 residues long. Unmatched junction bases numbered 2, after V lost 8 bases and J lost 3 bases. CDR3 DNA sequence: TGTGCCAGCGGACAGGGGTTCTACGAGCAGTACTTC. Protein product: CASGQGFYEQYF.

V and J are TRBV5-4 and TRBJ2-2; 9 nucleotides agree with TRBD2. CDR3 length: 15 amino acids. With 4 bases clipped from V and 6 bases from J, the junction kept 7 bases outside the gene matches. Germline lookup yields CDR1 SGHNT and CDR2 YYREEE (reference sequence). CDR3 sequence reads: CASSPGLALPGELFF. For the CDR3, the DNA is TGTGCCAGCAGCCCGGGACTAGCCCTTCCCGGGGAGCTGTTTTTT.

This clone appeared a single time. This rearrangement joins TRBV7-9 to TRBJ1-1; 8 bases line up with TRBD1. Trimming at V came to 7 bases and at J to 1 base, leaving 17 bases not matched to a gene. This CDR3 contains 18 residues. Germline-derived CDR1 and CDR2 are SEHNR and FQNEAQ (reference sequence). CDR3 in amino acids: CASNPLQGAQWGNTEAFF. The CDR3 DNA sequence: TGTGCCAGCAACCCCCTCCAGGGGGCCCAATGGGGGAACACTGAAGCTTTCTTT.